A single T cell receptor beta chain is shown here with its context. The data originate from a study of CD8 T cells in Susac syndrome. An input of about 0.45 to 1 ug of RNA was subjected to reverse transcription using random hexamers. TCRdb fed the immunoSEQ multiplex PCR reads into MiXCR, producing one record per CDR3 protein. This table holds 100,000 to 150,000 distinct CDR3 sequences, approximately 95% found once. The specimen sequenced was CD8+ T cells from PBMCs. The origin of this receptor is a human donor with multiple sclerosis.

The CDR3, as DNA: TGCAGCGTTGAAGGGGTGGGGGCCACAGATACGCAGTATTTT. Protein sequence: CSVEGVGATDTQYF. V and J are TRBV29-1 and TRBJ2-3; a possible D gene is TRBD1 (6 bases). The V end lost 1 base, the J end lost 2 bases, and 10 bases lay between the germline ends. This CDR3 is built from 14 residues. The germline CDR1 and CDR2 sequences are SQVTM and ANQGSEA.